Listed below are T cell receptor beta chains from one sample, sequenced in a study of blood T cell repertoires in COVID-19. The data were produced by immunoSEQ multiplex PCR, yet TCRdb's version contains in-frame clones alone and is incomplete. The sample carries approximately 470,000 clones, roughly 87% recorded once. The material sequenced was PBMCs or T cells enriched from blood (not recorded which). These receptor sequences come from a woman younger than 35 who had recovered from COVID-19. CDR3s include the opening cysteine and the closing phenylalanine or tryptophan. A D gene is named only where the DNA matches it firmly. Size is stated for part of the rows, as once, few or many counts, or as a class when the clone is expanded.

>.|.|TRBV19|TRBJ1-1
TGTGCCAGTAGTATTATAGAGGGCACTGAAGCTTTCTTT
CASSIIEGTEAFF
>.|once|TRBV3-1/TRBV3-2|TRBJ1-2
TGTGCCAGCAGTCGTACTAACTATGGCTACACCTTC
CASSRTNYGYTF
>.|.|TRBV5-1|TRBJ1-1
TGCGCCAGCAGCTTTGATATTCCTAATGAAGCTTTCTTT
CASSFDIPNEAFF
>TRBD1|.|TRBV5-4|TRBJ2-2
TGTGCCAGCAGCTTCCCCCCGGGACAGGGGGCGACCGGGGAGCTGTTTTTT
CASSFPPGQGATGELFF
>TRBD1|few|TRBV9|TRBJ1-1
TGTGCCAGCAGCGTAGGACAGGGGTACACTGAAGCTTTCTTT
CASSVGQGYTEAFF
>.|once|TRBV5-1|TRBJ1-2
TGCGCCAGCAGTCCCTCCTCGGGAGGGGAGTATGGCTACACCTTC
CASSPSSGGEYGYTF
>.|.|TRBV18|TRBJ2-3
TGTGCCAGCTCCCTTGACGTGGGGGGAGGCACAGATACGCAGTATTTT
CASSLDVGGGTDTQYF
>TRBD1|once|TRBV6-5|TRBJ1-5
TGTGCCAGCAGTTATGGGACAGAGGGTCAGCCCCAGCATTTT
CASSYGTEGQPQHF
>.|.|TRBV5-1|TRBJ1-1
TGCGCCAGCAGCTTGTACCAAGGGGTCACTGAAGCTTTCTTT
CASSLYQGVTEAFF
>.|.|TRBV9|TRBJ2-5
TGTGCCAGCAGCGTCAGGGAAGAAGAGACCCAGTACTTC
CASSVREEETQYF
>TRBD1|.|TRBV2|TRBJ1-6
TGTGCCAACCTTCGGGACAGAAATTCACCCCTCCACTTT
CANLRDRNSPLHF
>TRBD1|once|TRBV10-3|TRBJ1-1
TGTGCCACGCTTAGCCAGGGACAGGGCCTGGGGCGCACTGAAGCTTTCTTT
CATLSQGQGLGRTEAFF
>.|.|TRBV9|TRBJ1-2
TGTGCCAGCAGCGTCAGCCTAGACTCCAACTATGGCTACACCTTC
CASSVSLDSNYGYTF
>TRBD1|once|TRBV5-5|TRBJ2-1
TGTGCCAGCAGCTTAGAGGGACAGACCAATGAGCAGTTCTTC
CASSLEGQTNEQFF
>TRBD2|.|TRBV28|TRBJ2-7
TGTGCCAGCAGCCCGACTAGCGGGGGGTTCTACGAGCAGTACTTC
CASSPTSGGFYEQYF
>TRBD1|once|TRBV27|TRBJ2-7
TGTGCCAGCAGTTTTTGGACAGGGAGCGAGCAGTACTTC
CASSFWTGSEQYF
>TRBD2|.|TRBV19|TRBJ2-3
TGTGCCAGTAGTATCGGACTAGCGACAGATACGCAGTATTTT
CASSIGLATDTQYF